The T cell receptor beta chain described here comes from a study of breast tumors, draining lymph nodes, adjacent tissues. This CDR3 is 13 amino acids long. Trimming took 2 bases from V and 2 from J, leaving 8 bases between them. CDR1 is SGHRS and CDR2 is YFSETQ in the germline V gene. TCRdb processed the multiplex PCR reads anew with MiXCR; each CDR3 protein has one entry. Altogether over 200,000 distinct CDR3 sequences are present, less than 35% being singletons, with the ten largest covering approximately 3.6%. Samples came from axillary lymph nodes draining the breast cancer. This clonotype appeared many times.

The J gene is TRBJ2-7, the V gene TRBV5-1; D is uncertain. The TCR originated in a female donor with breast cancer. Some clones in this sample may be carry-over from other donors' samples. The material sequenced was axillary lymph node tissue. CDR3 protein: CASSFTTTYEQYF. The CDR3 DNA reads as TGCGCCAGCAGCTTTACCACGACCTACGAGCAGTACTTC.